This T cell receptor (beta chain) is from a study of blood T cell repertoires in COVID-19. Across the study: T cells, B-cell-depleted T cells, or PBMCs supplied cDNA or gDNA.

CDR3 size: 12 residues. From germline, CDR1 is SGHNT and CDR2 YYREEE (reference sequence). Trimming cost V 3 bases and J 3 bases, with 6 bases left between them. Profiled with immunoSEQ multiplex PCR; TCRdb holds only in-frame clones, not every one. The repertoire includes approximately 63,000 clones, more than 60% of them detected once, and 5.5% to 7% sits in the top ten. The specimen sequenced was peripheral blood. This sequence joins TRBV5-4 and TRBJ1-1, with D possibly TRBD1 on 5 matching bases. This clonotype was obtained from a woman in her 70s with acute or convalescent COVID-19. CDR3 DNA sequence: TGTGCCAGCAGCTCGGGGGACACTGAAGCTTTCTTT. Its protein is CASSSGDTEAFF. Based on the CDR3 plus reference TRBV5-4 and TRBJ1-1, the full variable domain is ETGVTQSPTHLIKTRGQQVTLRCSSQSGHNTVSWYQQALGQGPQFIFQYYREEENGRGNFPPRFSGLQFPNYSSELNVNALELDDSALYLCASSSGDTEAFFGQGTRLTVV.